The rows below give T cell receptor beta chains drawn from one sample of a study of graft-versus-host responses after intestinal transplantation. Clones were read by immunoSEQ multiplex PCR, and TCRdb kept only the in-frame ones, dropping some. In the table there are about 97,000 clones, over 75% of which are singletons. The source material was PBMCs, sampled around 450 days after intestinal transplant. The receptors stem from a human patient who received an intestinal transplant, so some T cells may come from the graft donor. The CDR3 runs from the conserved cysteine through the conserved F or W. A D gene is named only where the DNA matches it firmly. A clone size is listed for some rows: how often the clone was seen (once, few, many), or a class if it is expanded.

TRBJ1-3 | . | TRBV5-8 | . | TGTGCCAGCACCCTTTCTATCTCTGGAAACACCATATATTTT | CASTLSISGNTIYF
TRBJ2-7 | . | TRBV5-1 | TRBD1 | TGCGCCAGCAGCTTCGGACAGGGAGGCTACGAGCAGTACTTC | CASSFGQGGYEQYF
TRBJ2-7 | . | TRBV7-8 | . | TGTGCCAGCAGCTTAGGAGCGCTATTAGGGATTTCCGAGCAGTACTTC | CASSLGALLGISEQYF
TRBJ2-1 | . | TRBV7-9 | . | TGTGCCAGCAGCTTAGTAGGGGGTGAGCAGTTCTTC | CASSLVGGEQFF
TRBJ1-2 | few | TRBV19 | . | TGTGCCAGTAGTATTGGCAGGACTAACTATGGCTACACCTTC | CASSIGRTNYGYTF
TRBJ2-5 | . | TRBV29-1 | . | TGCAGCGTTGGGACCACTAGCCCCGAGACCCAGTACTTC | CSVGTTSPETQYF
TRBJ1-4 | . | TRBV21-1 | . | TGTGCCAGCAGCCCGTGGACAGGACTGAATGAAAAACTGTTTTTT | CASSPWTGLNEKLFF
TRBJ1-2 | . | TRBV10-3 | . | TGTGCCATCAGGGCCGGGAATACAGCCCCGAACTATGGCTACACCTTC | CAIRAGNTAPNYGYTF
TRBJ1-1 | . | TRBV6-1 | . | TGTGCCAGCAAGAGGAACACTGAAGCTTTCTTT | CASKRNTEAFF
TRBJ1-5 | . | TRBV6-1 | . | TGTGCCAGCAGGCAAGTGTCGGGCAATCAGCCCCAGCATTTT | CASRQVSGNQPQHF
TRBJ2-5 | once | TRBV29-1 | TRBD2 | TGCAGCGCCACCGGGACTAGCCCCGGGGGCGAGACCCAGTACTTC | CSATGTSPGGETQYF
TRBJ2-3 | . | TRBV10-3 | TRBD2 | TGTGCCACCGGGGCGACGGGGGGGCCCACAGATACGCAGTATTTT | CATGATGGPTDTQYF
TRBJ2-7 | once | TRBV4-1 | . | TGCGCCAGCAGCCAAGAGTTTCTAGGGTCCCCCTACGAGCAGTACTTC | CASSQEFLGSPYEQYF
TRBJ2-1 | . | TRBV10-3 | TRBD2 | TGTGCCATCAGTGACTTCGTAGCGGGGGGCCGAACATCCTACAATGAGCAGTTCTTC | CAISDFVAGGRTSYNEQFF
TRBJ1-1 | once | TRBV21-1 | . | TGTGCCAGCAGCATATTCCCGGGACAGGGTGATGGGAACACTGAAGCTTTCTTT | CASSIFPGQGDGNTEAFF
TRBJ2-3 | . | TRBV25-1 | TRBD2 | TGTGCCAGCAGTGAATCCACTAGCGGGGGCTTGAATACGCAGTATTTT | CASSESTSGGLNTQYF
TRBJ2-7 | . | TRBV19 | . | TGTGCCAGTAAATTTAGCCCCCTGGGCCCCTACGAGCAGTACTTC | CASKFSPLGPYEQYF
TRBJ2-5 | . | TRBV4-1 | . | TGCGCCAGCAGCCAAGATGGGCGCCCCGGCGGGGAGACCCAGTACTTC | CASSQDGRPGGETQYF
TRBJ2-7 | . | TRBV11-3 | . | TGTGCCAGCAGCTTAGAAGGGGGGTCCTACGAGCAGTACTTC | CASSLEGGSYEQYF
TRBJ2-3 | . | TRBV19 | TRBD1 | TGTGCCAGTCTGGACAGGGGCGACACAGATACGCAGTATTTT | CASLDRGDTDTQYF
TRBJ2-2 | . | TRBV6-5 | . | TGTGCCAGCAGTTACGGAAGACTAACCGGGGAGCTGTTTTTT | CASSYGRLTGELFF
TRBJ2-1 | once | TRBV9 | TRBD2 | TGTGCCAGCAGCCCGGGACTAGCGGAAGAAAATGAGCAGTTCTTC | CASSPGLAEENEQFF
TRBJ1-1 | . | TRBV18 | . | TGTGCCAGCTCACCTATCAGGGGCCCCATGAACACTGAAGCTTTCTTT | CASSPIRGPMNTEAFF
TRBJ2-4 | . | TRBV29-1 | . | TGCAGCGTTGCGACAACCCAGGGGGCCAAAAACATTCAGTACTTC | CSVATTQGAKNIQYF
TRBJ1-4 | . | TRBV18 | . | TGTGCCAGCTCACCACGGGGGGCGAATGAAAAACTGTTTTTT | CASSPRGANEKLFF
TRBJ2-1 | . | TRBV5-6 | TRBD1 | TGTGCCAGCAGCTTGGGGCACAGGGGGAACTTTTTAAATGAGCAGTTCTTC | CASSLGHRGNFLNEQFF
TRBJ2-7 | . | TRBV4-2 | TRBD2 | TGTGCCAGCAGCCAAGAACCGACCGCCGGGACTAGCGGGGGGCATCGGGAGCAGTACTTC | CASSQEPTAGTSGGHREQYF
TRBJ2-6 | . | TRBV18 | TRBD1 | TGTGCCAGCTCACCGGTGAGGGACAGAGCAGTCTCTGGGGCCAACGTCCTGACTTTC | CASSPVRDRAVSGANVLTF
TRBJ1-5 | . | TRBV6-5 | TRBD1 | TGTGCCAGCAGTGGCGGGACAGGGCATCAGCCCCAGCATTTT | CASSGGTGHQPQHF
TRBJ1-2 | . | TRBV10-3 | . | TGTGCCATCAGTCCGGTTCCTAACTATGGCTACACCTTC | CAISPVPNYGYTF
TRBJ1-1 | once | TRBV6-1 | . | TGTGCCAGCGGGGAGGCCCGGGACACTGAAGCTTTCTTT | CASGEARDTEAFF
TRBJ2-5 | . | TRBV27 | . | TGTGCCAGCAGTGCGGGCCACCAAGAGACCCAGTACTTC | CASSAGHQETQYF
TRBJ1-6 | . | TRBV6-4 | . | TGTGCCAGCAGGAGGCAGGCGGGGAGTGATTCACCCCTCCACTTT | CASRRQAGSDSPLHF
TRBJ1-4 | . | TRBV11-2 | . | TGTGCCAGCAGCTCCCAACCGCACCAGGGGGAAAAACTGTTTTTT | CASSSQPHQGEKLFF